There are many counts of the clone carrying this T cell receptor beta chain. The sample is drawn from a study of T-cell reconstitution after alpha-beta-depleted transplantation in children. TCRbeta library construction was performed incorporating unique molecular identifiers. A single record per CDR3 protein comes from TCRdb applying MiXCR to the PCR reads. The table lists about 580,000 distinct CDR3 sequences, about 23% of them singletons. Germline loops: CDR1 MNHNS, CDR2 SASEGT. V was clipped by 6 bases and J by 2 bases, with 13 bases between them. The CDR3 runs to 14 residues. This clonotype was sampled from a boy less than two years old who had a stem cell transplant for acute myeloid leukemia, so the T cells may come from the graft donor. The chain carries TRBV6-1 and TRBJ1-1; D not certain. The sample in question was PBMCs, mostly from graft donor cells, obtained 360 days after TCRalphabeta/CD19-depleted stem cell transplant. The CDR3 reads CASRERLRNTEAFF. The CDR3 nucleotides read TGTGCCAGCAGAGAGAGACTACGAAACACTGAAGCTTTCTTT.